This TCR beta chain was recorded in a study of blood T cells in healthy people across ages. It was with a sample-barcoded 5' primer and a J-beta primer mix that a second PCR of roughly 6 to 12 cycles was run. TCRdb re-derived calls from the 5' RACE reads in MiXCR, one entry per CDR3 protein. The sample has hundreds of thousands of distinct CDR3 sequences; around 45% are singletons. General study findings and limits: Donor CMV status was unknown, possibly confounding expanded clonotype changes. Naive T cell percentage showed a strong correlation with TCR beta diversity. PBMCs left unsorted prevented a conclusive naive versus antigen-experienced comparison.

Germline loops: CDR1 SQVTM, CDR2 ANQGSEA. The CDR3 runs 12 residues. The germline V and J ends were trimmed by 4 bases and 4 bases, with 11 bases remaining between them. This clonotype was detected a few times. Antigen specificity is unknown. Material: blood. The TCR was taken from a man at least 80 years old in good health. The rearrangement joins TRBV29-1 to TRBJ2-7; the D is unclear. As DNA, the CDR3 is TGCAGCGTTGGGGCCGGCTCGTACGAGCAGTACTTC. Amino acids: CSVGAGSYEQYF.